The entry that follows covers one T cell receptor (beta chain) sequence. Its specificity is not known. Sequencing templates came from extracted RNA that was reverse transcribed into cDNA. Clones were read by immunoSEQ multiplex PCR, and TCRdb kept only the in-frame ones, dropping some. This sample has roughly 180,000 clones, with approximately 62% found just once. This specimen comes from a study of CD8+ T cells in alopecia areata. Study at large: Tofacitinib dosing lasted 6 to 18 months, which was then followed by 6 months off drug.

Study results and caveats: Clonality in lesional scalp, especially alopecia totalis/universalis, exceeded that of normal scalp. Sequences from scalp samples also cover resident alphabeta T cells of normal skin.

Sorting from PBMCs produced CD4+ and CD8+ T cells. The sequence was collected from a human donor with alopecia areata. The starting material was CD4+ T cells sorted from blood, obtained at week 0.

The CDR3 region is CSVLDSNQPQHF. In DNA, the CDR3 is TGCAGCGTGCTGGATAGCAATCAGCCCCAGCATTTT. The rearrangement links TRBV29-1 to TRBJ1-5; no firm D call. Deletions cut 6 bases from V and 0 bases from J, with 6 bases between. The CDR3 loop spans 12 amino acids. Germline CDR1 and CDR2: SQVTM and ANQGSEA.